This T cell receptor beta chain is from a study of T cell repertoires in cytomegalovirus infection. This clonotype has a single count. Its cognate antigen is unknown. TCRdb analysed the reads with MiXCR anew, one entry per CDR3 protein. This sample has hundreds of thousands of distinct CDR3 sequences, with roughly 24% found just once. Study findings and constraints: Cumulated frequencies of public TCR beta families served to identify carriers of CMV plus the relevant HLA.

CDR3 size: 15 residues. Germline V lookup: CDR1 SGHTA, CDR2 FQGTGA. Trimming took 6 bases from V and 2 from J, leaving 16 bases between them. The material sequenced was CD8+ T cells from PBMCs. The J gene is TRBJ1-2, the V gene TRBV7-3; TRBD1 is a possible D gene (6 bases). This TCR was recovered from a human donor in good health (CMV status not recorded). Some clones in this sample may be carry-over from other donors' samples. The CDR3 reads CASRLRAGVNYGYTF. DNA of the CDR3: TGTGCCAGCAGGCTGCGGGCAGGGGTGAACTATGGCTACACCTTC.